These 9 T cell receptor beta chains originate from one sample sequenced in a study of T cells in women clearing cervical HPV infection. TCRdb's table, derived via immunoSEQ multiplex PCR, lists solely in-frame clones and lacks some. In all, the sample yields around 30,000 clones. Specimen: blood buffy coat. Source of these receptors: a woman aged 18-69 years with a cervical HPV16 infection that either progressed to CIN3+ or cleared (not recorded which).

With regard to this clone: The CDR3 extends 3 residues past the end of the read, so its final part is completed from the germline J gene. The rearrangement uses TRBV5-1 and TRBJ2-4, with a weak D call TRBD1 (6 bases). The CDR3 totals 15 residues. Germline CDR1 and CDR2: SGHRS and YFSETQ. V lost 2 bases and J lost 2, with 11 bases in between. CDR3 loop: CASSLQGEPKNIQYF. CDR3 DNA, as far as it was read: TGCGCCAGCAGCTTACAGGGTGAGCCCAAAAACATT.

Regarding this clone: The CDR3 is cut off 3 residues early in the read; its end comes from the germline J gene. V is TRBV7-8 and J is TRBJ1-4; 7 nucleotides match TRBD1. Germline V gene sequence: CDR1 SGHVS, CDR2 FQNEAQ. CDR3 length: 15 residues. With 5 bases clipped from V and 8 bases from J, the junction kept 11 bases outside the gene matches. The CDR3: CASSPLTGREEKLFF. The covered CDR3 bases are TGTGCCAGCAGCCCACTGACAGGGCGGGAGGAAAAA.

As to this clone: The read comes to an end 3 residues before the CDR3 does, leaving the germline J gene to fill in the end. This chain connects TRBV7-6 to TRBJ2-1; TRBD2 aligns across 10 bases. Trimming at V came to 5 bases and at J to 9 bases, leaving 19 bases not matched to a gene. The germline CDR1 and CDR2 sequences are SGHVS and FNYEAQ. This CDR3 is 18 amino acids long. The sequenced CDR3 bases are TGTGCCAGCAGCCCAGGGCTAGCGGGAGAGCTGAAAAGTTTTGAG. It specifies CASSPGLAGELKSFE. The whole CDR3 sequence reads CASSPGLAGELKSFEQFF. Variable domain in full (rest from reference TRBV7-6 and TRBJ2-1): GAGVSQSPRYKVTKRGQDVALRCDPISGHVSLYWYRQALGQGPEFLTYFNYEAQQDKSGLPNDRFSAERPEGSISTLTIQRTEQRDSAMYRCASSPGLAGELKSFEQFFGPGTRLTVL.

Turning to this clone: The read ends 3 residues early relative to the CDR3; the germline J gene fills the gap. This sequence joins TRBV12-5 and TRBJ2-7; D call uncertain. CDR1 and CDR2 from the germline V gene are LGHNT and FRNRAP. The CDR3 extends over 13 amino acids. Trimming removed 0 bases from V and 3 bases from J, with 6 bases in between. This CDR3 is CASGLVGGYEQYF. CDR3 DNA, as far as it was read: TGTGCTAGTGGTTTGGTAGGTGGCTACGAG.

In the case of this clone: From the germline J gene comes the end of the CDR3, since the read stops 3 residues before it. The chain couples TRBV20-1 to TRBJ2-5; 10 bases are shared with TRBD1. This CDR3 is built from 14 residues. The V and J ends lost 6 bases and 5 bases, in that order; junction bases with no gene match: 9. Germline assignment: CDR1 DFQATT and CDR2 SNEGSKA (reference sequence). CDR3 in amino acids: CSASRDRGVETQYF. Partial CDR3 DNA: TGCAGTGCGAGCCGGGACAGGGGAGTGGAGACC.

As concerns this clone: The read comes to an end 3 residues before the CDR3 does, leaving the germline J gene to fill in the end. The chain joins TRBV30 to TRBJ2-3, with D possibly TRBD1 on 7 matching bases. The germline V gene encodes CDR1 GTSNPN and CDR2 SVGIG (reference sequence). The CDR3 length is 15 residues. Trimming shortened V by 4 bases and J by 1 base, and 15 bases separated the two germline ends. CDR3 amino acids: CAWTRTGGGTDTQYF. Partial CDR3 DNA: TGTGCCTGGACCCGGACAGGCGGGGGCACAGATACG. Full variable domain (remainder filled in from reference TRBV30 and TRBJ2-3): SQTIHQWPATLVQPVGSPLSLECTVEGTSNPNLYWYRQAAGRGLQLLFYSVGIGQISSEVPQNLSASRPQDRQFILSSKKLLLSDSGFYLCAWTRTGGGTDTQYFGPGTRLTVL.

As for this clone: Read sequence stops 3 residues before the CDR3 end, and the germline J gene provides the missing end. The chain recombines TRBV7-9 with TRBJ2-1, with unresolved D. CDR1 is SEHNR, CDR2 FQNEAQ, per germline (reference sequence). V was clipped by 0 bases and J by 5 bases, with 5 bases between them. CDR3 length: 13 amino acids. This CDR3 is CASSLAQNNEQFF. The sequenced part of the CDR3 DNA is TGTGCCAGCAGCTTAGCACAGAACAATGAG.

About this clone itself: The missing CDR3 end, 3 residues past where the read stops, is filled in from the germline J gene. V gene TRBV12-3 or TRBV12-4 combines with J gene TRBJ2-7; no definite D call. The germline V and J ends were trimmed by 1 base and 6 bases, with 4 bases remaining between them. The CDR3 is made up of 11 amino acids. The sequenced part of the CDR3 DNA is TGTGCCAGCAGTTTAGTCAGCGAG. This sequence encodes CASSLVSE. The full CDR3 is CASSLVSEQYF.

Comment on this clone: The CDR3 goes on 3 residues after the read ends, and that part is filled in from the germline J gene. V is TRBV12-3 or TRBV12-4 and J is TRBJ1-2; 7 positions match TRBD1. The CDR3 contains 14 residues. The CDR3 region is CASSETPGGSGYTF. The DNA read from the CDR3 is TGTGCCAGCAGTGAGACTCCAGGGGGTTCGGGC.